This entry lists 2 T cell receptor beta chains sequenced from one sample in a study of T cells expressing NK-cell markers. Following a re-call of the 5' RACE reads, TCRdb has one entry per CDR3 protein and lacks DNA. The sample includes 500,000 to 600,000 distinct CDR3 sequences. Sequencing was performed on blood T cells: a sorted CD56 or NKG2C T cell subset, CD4+ or CD8+ T cells, or bulk PBMC T cells (not recorded which). Source of these receptors: a man younger than 30 in good health.

V gene TRBV20-1 combines with J gene TRBJ2-1; the D call from TCRdb, TRBD2, cannot be confirmed without DNA. This CDR3 region has 19 residues. Per the germline V gene, CDR1 is DFQATT and CDR2 is SNEGSKA (reference sequence). The CDR3 region is CSARKRLAGPRLSYNEQFF.

This chain links TRBV6-1 with TRBJ2-1; TCRdb's D call of TRBD1 is untestable without DNA. The CDR3 has 15 amino acids. Germline values: CDR1 MNHNS, CDR2 SASEGT. CDR3 sequence reads: CASRTGTDSSNEQFF.